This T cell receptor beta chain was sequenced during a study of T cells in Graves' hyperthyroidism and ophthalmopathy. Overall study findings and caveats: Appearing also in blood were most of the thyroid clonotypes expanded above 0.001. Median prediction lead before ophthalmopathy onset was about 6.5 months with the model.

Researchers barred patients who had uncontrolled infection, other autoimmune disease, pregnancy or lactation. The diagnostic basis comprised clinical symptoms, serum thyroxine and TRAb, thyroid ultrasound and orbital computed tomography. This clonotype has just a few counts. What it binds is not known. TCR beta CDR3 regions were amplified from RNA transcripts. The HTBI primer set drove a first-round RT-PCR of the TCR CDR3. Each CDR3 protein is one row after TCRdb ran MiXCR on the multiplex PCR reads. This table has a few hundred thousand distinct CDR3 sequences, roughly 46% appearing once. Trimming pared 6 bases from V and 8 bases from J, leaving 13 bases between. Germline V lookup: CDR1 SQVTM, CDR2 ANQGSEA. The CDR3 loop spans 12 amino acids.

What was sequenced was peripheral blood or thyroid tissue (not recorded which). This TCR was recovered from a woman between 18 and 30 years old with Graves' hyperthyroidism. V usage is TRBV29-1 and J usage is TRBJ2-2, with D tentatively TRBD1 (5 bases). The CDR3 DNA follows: TGCAGCGTGTTTGGAAGGACAGGGGAGCTGTTTTTT. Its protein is CSVFGRTGELFF.